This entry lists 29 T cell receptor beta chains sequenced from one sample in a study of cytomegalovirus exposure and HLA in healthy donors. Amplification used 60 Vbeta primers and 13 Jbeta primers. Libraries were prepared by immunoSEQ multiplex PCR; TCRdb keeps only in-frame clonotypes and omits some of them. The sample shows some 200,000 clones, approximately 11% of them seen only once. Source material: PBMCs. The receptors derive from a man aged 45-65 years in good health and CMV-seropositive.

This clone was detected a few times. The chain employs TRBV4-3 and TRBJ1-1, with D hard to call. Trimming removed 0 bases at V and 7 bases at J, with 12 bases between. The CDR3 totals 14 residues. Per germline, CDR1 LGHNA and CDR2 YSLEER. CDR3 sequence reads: CASSQDIQAGEAFF. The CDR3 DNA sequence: TGCGCCAGCAGCCAAGACATCCAGGCCGGTGAAGCTTTCTTT.

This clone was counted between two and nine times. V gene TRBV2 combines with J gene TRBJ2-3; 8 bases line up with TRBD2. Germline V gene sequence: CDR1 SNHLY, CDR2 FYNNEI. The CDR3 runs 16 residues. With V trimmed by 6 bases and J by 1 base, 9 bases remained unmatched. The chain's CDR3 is CASRLGGGMRTDTQYF. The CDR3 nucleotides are TGTGCCAGCAGGTTGGGCGGGGGGATGCGCACAGATACGCAGTATTTT.

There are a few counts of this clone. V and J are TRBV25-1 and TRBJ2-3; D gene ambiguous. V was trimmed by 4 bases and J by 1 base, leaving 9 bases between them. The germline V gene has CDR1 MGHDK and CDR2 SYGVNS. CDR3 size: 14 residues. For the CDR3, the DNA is TGTGCCAGCAGTGTGACATTTGGCACAGATACGCAGTATTTT. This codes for CASSVTFGTDTQYF.

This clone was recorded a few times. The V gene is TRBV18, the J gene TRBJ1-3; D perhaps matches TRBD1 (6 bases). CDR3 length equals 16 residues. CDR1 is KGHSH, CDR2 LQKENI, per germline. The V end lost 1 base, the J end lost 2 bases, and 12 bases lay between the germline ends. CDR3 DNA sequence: TGTGCCAGCTCACCACTTACAGGGTCTCCTGGAAACACCATATATTTT. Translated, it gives CASSPLTGSPGNTIYF.

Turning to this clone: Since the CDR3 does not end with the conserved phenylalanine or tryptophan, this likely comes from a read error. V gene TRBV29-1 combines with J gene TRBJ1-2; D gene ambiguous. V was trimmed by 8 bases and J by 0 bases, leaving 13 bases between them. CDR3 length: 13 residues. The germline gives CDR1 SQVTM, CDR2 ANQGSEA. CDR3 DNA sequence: TGCAGCTGCGGGGTGGACTCTAACTATGGCTACACCCTC. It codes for CSCGVDSNYGYTL.

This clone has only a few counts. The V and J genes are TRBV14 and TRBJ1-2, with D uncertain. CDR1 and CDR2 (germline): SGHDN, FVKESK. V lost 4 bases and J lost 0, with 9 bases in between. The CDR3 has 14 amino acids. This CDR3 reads CASSPRTTNYGYTF. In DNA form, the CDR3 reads TGTGCCAGCAGCCCCCGGACTACTAACTATGGCTACACCTTC.

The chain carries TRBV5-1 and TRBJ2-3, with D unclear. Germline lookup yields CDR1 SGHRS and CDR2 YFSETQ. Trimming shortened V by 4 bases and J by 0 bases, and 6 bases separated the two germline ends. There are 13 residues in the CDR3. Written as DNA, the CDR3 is TGCGCCAGCAGCGCGGAGAGCACAGATACGCAGTATTTT. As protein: CASSAESTDTQYF.

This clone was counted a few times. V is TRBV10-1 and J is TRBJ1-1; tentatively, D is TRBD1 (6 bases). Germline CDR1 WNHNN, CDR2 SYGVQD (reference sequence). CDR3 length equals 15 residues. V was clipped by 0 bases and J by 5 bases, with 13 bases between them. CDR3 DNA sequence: TGCGCCAGCAGTGAGTCGGTTCAGGGGCTGACTGAAGCTTTCTTT. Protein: CASSESVQGLTEAFF.

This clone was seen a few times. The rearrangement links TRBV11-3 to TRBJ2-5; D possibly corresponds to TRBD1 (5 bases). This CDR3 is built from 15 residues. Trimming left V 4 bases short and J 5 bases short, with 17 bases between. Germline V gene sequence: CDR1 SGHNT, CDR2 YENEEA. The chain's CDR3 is CASSWGQGAEETQYF. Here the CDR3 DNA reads TGTGCCAGCAGCTGGGGCCAAGGGGCGGAGGAGACCCAGTACTTC.

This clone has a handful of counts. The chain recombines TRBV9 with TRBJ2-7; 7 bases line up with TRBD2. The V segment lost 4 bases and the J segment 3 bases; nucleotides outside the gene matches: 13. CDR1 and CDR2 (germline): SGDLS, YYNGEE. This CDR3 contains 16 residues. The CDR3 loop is CASSSKLADGVYEQYV. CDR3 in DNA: TGTGCCAGCAGCTCAAAGCTAGCGGATGGGGTCTACGAGCAGTACGTC.

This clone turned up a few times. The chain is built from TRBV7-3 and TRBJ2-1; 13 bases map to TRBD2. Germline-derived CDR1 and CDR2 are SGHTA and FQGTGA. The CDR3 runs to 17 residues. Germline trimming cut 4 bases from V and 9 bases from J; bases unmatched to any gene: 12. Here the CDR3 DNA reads TGTGCCAGCAGCTCGAGACTTGGACTAGCGGGGGAGGGTGAGCAGTTCTTC. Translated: CASSSRLGLAGEGEQFF.

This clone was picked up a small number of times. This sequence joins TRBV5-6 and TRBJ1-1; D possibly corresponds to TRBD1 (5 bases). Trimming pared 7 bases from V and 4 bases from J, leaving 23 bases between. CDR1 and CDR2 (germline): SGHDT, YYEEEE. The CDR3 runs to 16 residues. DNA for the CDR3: TGTGCCAGCTTACTAGGCGGGGGTCGGACGGGCACTGAAGCTTTCTTT. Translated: CASLLGGGRTGTEAFF.

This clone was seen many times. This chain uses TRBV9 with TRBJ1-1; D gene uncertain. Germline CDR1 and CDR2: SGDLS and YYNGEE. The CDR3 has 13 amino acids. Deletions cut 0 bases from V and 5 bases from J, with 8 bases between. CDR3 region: CASSVAAGTEAFF. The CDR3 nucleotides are TGTGCCAGCAGCGTAGCTGCGGGGACTGAAGCTTTCTTT.

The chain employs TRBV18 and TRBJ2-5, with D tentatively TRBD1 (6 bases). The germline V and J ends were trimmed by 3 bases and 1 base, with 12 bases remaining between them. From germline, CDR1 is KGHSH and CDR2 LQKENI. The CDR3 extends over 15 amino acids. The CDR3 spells CASSPNDRFQETQYF. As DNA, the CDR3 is TGTGCCAGCTCACCGAACGACAGGTTCCAAGAGACCCAGTACTTC.

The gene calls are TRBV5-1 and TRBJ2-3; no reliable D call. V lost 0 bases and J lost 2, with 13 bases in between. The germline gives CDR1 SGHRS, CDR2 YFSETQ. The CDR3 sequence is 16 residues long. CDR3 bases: TGCGCCAGCAGCTTGGCGAGGCATCCCTCCACAGATACGCAGTATTTT. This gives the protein CASSLARHPSTDTQYF.

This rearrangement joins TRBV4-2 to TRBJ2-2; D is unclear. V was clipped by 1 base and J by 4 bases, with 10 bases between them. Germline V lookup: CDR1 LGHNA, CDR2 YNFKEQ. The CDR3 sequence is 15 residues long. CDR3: CASSQVPVGTGELFF. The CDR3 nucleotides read TGTGCCAGCAGCCAAGTTCCCGTCGGCACCGGGGAGCTGTTTTTT.

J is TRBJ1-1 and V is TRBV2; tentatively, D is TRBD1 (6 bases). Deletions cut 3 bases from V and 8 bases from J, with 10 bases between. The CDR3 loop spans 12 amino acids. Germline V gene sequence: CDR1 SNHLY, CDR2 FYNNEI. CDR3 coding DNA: TGTGCCAGCAGTGAGTTGACAGGAGAAGCTTTCTTT. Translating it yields CASSELTGEAFF.

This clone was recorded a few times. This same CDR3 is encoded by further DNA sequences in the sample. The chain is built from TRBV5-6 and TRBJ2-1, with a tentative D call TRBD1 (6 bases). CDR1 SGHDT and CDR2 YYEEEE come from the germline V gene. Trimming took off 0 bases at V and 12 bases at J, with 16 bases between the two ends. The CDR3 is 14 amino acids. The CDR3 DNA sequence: TGTGCCAGCAGCTTGGGGACCCCAGGGGATTGGCAGTTCTTC. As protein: CASSLGTPGDWQFF. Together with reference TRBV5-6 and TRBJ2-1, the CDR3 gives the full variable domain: DAGVTQSPTHLIKTRGQQVTLRCSPKSGHDTVSWYQQALGQGPQFIFQYYEEEERQRGNFPDRFSGHQFPNYSSELNVNALLLGDSALYLCASSLGTPGDWQFFGPGTRLTVL.

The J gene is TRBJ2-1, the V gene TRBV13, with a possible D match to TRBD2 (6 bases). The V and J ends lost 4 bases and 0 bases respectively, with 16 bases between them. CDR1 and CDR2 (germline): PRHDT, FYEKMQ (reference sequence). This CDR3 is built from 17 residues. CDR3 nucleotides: TGTGCCAGCAGCTCCCCACGATCGGGACTCTCCTACAATGAGCAGTTCTTC. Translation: CASSSPRSGLSYNEQFF.

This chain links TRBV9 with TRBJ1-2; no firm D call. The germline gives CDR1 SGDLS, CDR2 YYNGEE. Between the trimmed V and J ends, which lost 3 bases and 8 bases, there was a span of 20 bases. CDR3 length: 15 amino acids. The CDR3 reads CASSAAGSRFRGYTF. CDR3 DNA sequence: TGTGCCAGCAGCGCCGCGGGCTCCAGGTTTCGAGGCTACACCTTC.

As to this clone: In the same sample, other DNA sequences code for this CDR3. The CDR3 sequence: CASSLGGQSNQPQHF. CDR3 bases: TGCGCCAGCAGCTTGGGCGGACAGAGCAATCAGCCCCAGCATTTT. The V gene is TRBV5-1, the J gene TRBJ1-5, with TRBD1 as a possible D gene (6 bases). Germline CDR1 SGHRS, CDR2 YFSETQ. Trimming cost V 0 bases and J 1 base, with 8 bases left between them. This CDR3 region has 15 residues.

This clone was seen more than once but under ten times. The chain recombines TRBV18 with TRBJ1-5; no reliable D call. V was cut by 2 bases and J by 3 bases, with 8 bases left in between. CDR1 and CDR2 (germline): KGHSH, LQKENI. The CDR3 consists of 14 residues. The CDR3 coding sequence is TGTGCCAGCTCACCAGACGGGATCAATCAGCCCCAGCATTTT. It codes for CASSPDGINQPQHF.

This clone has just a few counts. The CDR3 DNA sequence: TGTGCCAGCAGCTTGGCAGGGGCTAGCGGGGGCCAAGAGACCCAGTACTTC. It encodes CASSLAGASGGQETQYF. V and J are TRBV7-3 and TRBJ2-5, with 10 nucleotides matching TRBD2. Germline V CDR1 and CDR2: SGHTA, FQGTGA. This CDR3 is built from 17 residues. The V gene end was trimmed by 3 bases and the J gene end by 1 base; junction bases not matched to a gene: 8.

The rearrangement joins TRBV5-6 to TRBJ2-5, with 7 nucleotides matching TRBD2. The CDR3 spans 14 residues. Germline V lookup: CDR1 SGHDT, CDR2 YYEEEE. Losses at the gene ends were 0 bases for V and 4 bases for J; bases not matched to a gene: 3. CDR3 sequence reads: CASSLDGGGETQYF. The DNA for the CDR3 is TGTGCCAGCAGCTTGGATGGCGGGGGAGAGACCCAGTACTTC.

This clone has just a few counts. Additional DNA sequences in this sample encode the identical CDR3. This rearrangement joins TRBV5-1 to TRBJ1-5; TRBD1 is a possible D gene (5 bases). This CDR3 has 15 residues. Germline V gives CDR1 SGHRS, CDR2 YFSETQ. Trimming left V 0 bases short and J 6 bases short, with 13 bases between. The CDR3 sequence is CASSLGIGGSQPQHF. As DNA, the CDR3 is TGCGCCAGCAGCTTGGGGATCGGGGGTAGTCAGCCCCAGCATTTT.

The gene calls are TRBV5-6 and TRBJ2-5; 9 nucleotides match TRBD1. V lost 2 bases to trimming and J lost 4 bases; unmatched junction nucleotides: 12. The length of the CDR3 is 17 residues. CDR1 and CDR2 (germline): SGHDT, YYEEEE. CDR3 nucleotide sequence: TGTGCCAGCAGCTTACCCGGGACAGGGAACCTTCGAGAGACCCAGTACTTC. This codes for CASSLPGTGNLRETQYF.

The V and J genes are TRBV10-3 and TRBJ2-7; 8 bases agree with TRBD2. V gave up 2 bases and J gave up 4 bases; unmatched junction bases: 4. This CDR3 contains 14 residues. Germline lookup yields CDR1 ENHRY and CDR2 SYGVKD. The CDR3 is CAISERGGWYEQYV. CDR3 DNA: TGTGCCATCAGTGAGCGGGGGGGCTGGTACGAGCAGTACGTC.

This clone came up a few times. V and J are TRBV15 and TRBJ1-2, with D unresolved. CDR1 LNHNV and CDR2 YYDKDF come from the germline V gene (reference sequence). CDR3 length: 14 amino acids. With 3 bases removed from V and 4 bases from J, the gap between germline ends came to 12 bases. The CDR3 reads CATSRGTSLYGYTF. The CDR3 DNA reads TGTGCCACCAGCAGGGGCACAAGTCTCTATGGCTACACCTTC.

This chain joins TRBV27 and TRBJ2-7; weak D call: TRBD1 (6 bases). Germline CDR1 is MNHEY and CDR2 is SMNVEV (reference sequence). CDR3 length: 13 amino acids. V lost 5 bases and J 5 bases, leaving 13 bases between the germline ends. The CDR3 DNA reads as TGTGCCAGCAGTCCCAGGGGTGTCAACGAGCAGTACTTC. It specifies CASSPRGVNEQYF.